This TCR beta chain was documented in a study of breast tumors, draining lymph nodes, adjacent tissues. One entry per CDR3 protein, called by TCRdb with MiXCR from the multiplex PCR reads. The table lists approximately 250,000 distinct CDR3 sequences, around 35% of them singletons. Study conclusions and caveats: Tumor and nontumor repertoires were significantly more similar in luminal-like than in basal-like breast cancer. Most tumor T cells seemingly derive from lymph node, then expand in tumor. Tumors had less TCR diversity than lymph nodes, more than nontumor tissue. The lymph node origin of tumor T cells was framed as consistent with a hypothesis, not demonstrated.

Axillary draining lymph nodes of breast cancer patients supplied the node samples. On this clonotype: Antigen unknown.

Looked up from germline, CDR1 is LNHDA and CDR2 is SQIVND (reference sequence). The V end lost 9 bases, the J end lost 1 base, and 12 bases lay between the germline ends. The CDR3 sequence is 13 residues long. What was sequenced was axillary lymph node tissue. The chain combines TRBV19 with TRBJ1-1; D is ambiguous. The receptor's source is a female donor with breast cancer. Some clones in this sample may be carry-over from other donors' samples. The CDR3 loop reads CASRIKQNTEAFF. CDR3 DNA: TGTGCCAGCAGAATTAAACAGAACACTGAAGCTTTCTTT.